This T cell receptor beta chain was profiled in a study of blood T cell repertoires in COVID-19. V dropped 1 base and J dropped 7 bases, with 8 bases sitting between them. This CDR3 is 13 amino acids long. The germline gives CDR1 LGHDT, CDR2 YNNKEL (reference sequence). Here immunoSEQ multiplex PCR was the method, and the copy in TCRdb shows in-frame clones only, minus some. The sample holds a few hundred thousand clones; under 90% are singletons and the top ten take roughly 2.9%. Specimen: peripheral blood. This chain joins TRBV3-1 (or the pseudogene TRBV3-2) and TRBJ2-1; tentative D call: TRBD1 (5 bases). This receptor was identified in a woman aged 30 to 39 with COVID-19, enrolled during active disease. CDR3 DNA: TGTGCCAGCAGCCAAGTGCGGACAAATGAGCAGTTCTTC. Protein sequence: CASSQVRTNEQFF.